Below are 27 T cell receptor beta chains sequenced from a single sample in a study of Graves' ophthalmopathy and Graves' hyperthyroidism. Beta-chain TCR CDR3 regions were amplified from RNA transcripts. First-round RT-PCR with HTBI primers preceded a second-round multiplex PCR. MiXCR, applied by TCRdb to the multiplex PCR reads, yields one record per CDR3 protein. Counted here are hundreds of thousands of distinct CDR3 sequences, about 20% occurring once; the ten biggest clones make up roughly 6.9%. Sequenced sample: peripheral blood. The source is a woman between 18 and 30 years old with stable Graves' hyperthyroidism. Some clones in this sample may be carry-over from other donors' samples.

At least ten counts were recorded for this clonotype. The rearrangement joins TRBV13 to TRBJ1-1; D might be TRBD1 (5 bases). The CDR3 sequence is 13 residues long. Germline V CDR1 and CDR2: PRHDT, FYEKMQ (reference sequence). V was cut by 5 bases and J by 5 bases, with 12 bases left in between. CDR3 in DNA: TGTGCCAGCAGCAGGGGCGCAGGGACTGAAGCTTTCTTT. Protein sequence: CASSRGAGTEAFF.

This clonotype was detected ten times or more. V is TRBV29-1 and J is TRBJ2-5; D is possibly TRBD1 (6 bases). Germline V gene lookup returns CDR1 SQVTM and CDR2 ANQGSEA. This CDR3 is 14 amino acids long. V was clipped by 4 bases and J by 8 bases, with 20 bases between them. CDR3 nucleotide sequence: TGCAGCGTTGGGGGTCGGACAGACAAGATAACCCAGTACTTC. It translates to CSVGGRTDKITQYF.

The chain recombines TRBV5-5 with TRBJ2-7; no firm D call. With 0 bases removed from V and 7 bases from J, the gap between germline ends came to 14 bases. CDR1 and CDR2 from the germline V gene are SGHKS and YYEKEE (reference sequence). This CDR3 spans 14 amino acids. The CDR3 DNA sequence: TGTGCCAGCAGCTTGGGAGGCAGTATTTCGGAGCAGTACTTC. Its translation is CASSLGGSISEQYF.

The V and J genes are TRBV6-1 and TRBJ1-1, with 9 bases lining up with TRBD1. After removal of 6 bases from V and 3 bases from J, the junction contained 5 bases not matched to a gene. The CDR3 contains 14 residues. Germline V gene lookup returns CDR1 MNHNS and CDR2 SASEGT. The CDR3 is CASRRTGDYTEAFF. The CDR3, as DNA: TGTGCCAGCAGGCGGACAGGGGACTACACTGAAGCTTTCTTT.

The chain uses TRBV20-1 and TRBJ1-1; the match to TRBD1 covers 9 bases. Germline values: CDR1 DFQATT, CDR2 SNEGSKA (reference sequence). This CDR3 comprises 17 residues. Trimming at V came to 0 bases and at J to 1 base, leaving 9 bases not matched to a gene. DNA for the CDR3: TGCAGTGCTAGAGATTGGCGTCGGGACAGGGCGAACACTGAAGCTTTCTTT. Translating it yields CSARDWRRDRANTEAFF.

There are many counts of this clonotype. This chain links TRBV28 with TRBJ2-7; 7 nucleotides align to TRBD1. CDR1 is MDHEN and CDR2 is SYDVKM in the germline V gene. CDR3 length equals 14 residues. With 6 bases clipped from V and 0 bases from J, the junction kept 5 bases outside the gene matches. CDR3 residues: CASRGTVSSYEQYF. CDR3 in DNA: TGTGCCAGCAGAGGGACAGTCAGCTCCTACGAGCAGTACTTC.

In this sample, this clonotype turned up a few times. Relative to the germline gene, one junction end is altered; a read error may explain this. The V call is TRBV18, the J call TRBJ2-7; no reliable D call. The germline V gene has CDR1 KGHSH and CDR2 LQKENI. The CDR3 runs 12 residues. In nucleotides, the CDR3 is TGTACCAGCTCACAGTTAGACTACGAGCAGTACTTC. It codes for CTSSQLDYEQYF.

The J gene is TRBJ2-7, the V gene TRBV12-3 or TRBV12-4; the D is unclear. There are 12 residues in the CDR3. V was trimmed by 3 bases and J by 4 bases, leaving 7 bases between them. CDR3 nucleotide sequence: TGTGCCAGCAGTTTGCAATGTTACGAGCAGTACTTC. Amino acid sequence: CASSLQCYEQYF.

Points on this clonotype: A clone one base away is much larger, so this may be a read error. The CDR3 carries no conserved terminal phenylalanine or tryptophan, so it likely arises from a read error. The chain combines TRBV6-1 with TRBJ1-5, with D hard to call. V lost 5 bases to trimming and J lost 4 bases, with 9 bases between them. Per the germline V gene, CDR1 is MNHNS and CDR2 is SASEGT. CDR3 length: 13 residues. CDR3 sequence: CASSKTENQPQHV. The CDR3 region has the DNA TGTGCCAGCAGTAAGACGGAAAATCAGCCCCAGCATGTT.

Comment on this clonotype: This may stem from a read error, because a much larger clone lies one nucleotide away. This chain uses TRBV7-9 with TRBJ1-2, with D unresolved. Germline CDR1 SEHNR, CDR2 FQNEAQ (reference sequence). The V end was cut by 2 bases, the J end by 4 bases, with 11 bases between. This CDR3 has 14 amino acids. CDR3 sequence reads: CASSLSLRIYGYTF. The CDR3 bases are TGTGCCAGCAGCTTAAGTCTCAGGATCTATGGCTACACCTTC.

This chain joins TRBV28 and TRBJ2-7; 14 bases agree with TRBD2. The ends lost 5 bases at V and 0 bases at J; junction bases unmatched: 6. Germline V lookup: CDR1 MDHEN, CDR2 SYDVKM. This CDR3 spans 17 amino acids. As DNA, the CDR3 is TGTGCCAGCAGTCCCCCGGGACTAGCGGGGGTCTCCTACGAGCAGTACTTC. Residues: CASSPPGLAGVSYEQYF.

The chain recombines TRBV5-1 with TRBJ2-5; D not certain. The V end lost 0 bases, the J end lost 5 bases, and 17 bases lay between the germline ends. Germline loops: CDR1 SGHRS, CDR2 YFSETQ. The CDR3 extends over 16 amino acids. CDR3 bases: TGCGCCAGCAGCTTGGGCGACCGGGCCCCCGGGGAGACCCAGTACTTC. It encodes CASSLGDRAPGETQYF.

This clonotype was counted a few times. This sequence joins TRBV27 and TRBJ2-7; TRBD1 matches at 8 bases. The junction had 6 bases not matched to a gene; V was cut back by 0 bases and J by 2 bases. CDR3 length: 16 residues. From germline, CDR1 is MNHEY and CDR2 SMNVEV (reference sequence). CDR3 bases: TGTGCCAGCAGTTTATCCTCCACAGGGGGAGCCTACGAGCAGTACTTC. Encoded protein: CASSLSSTGGAYEQYF.

This clonotype has a handful of counts. V gene TRBV15 combines with J gene TRBJ1-1, with D unresolved. The germline V gene has CDR1 LNHNV and CDR2 YYDKDF (reference sequence). The V gene lost 0 bases and the J gene lost 0 bases, with 17 bases spanning the gap. The CDR3 totals 18 residues. Here the CDR3 DNA reads TGTGCCACCAGCAGAGATGAACGGATAGGCAGCTTGAACACTGAAGCTTTCTTT. This gives the protein CATSRDERIGSLNTEAFF.

Many counts were recorded for this clonotype. The chain has TRBV6-5 and TRBJ1-1; weak D call: TRBD1 (5 bases). The germline CDR1 and CDR2 sequences are MNHEY and SVGAGI. V was clipped by 6 bases and J by 3 bases, with 20 bases between them. The CDR3 has 16 residues. CDR3 region: CASRDSGYDSDTEAFF. The CDR3 DNA is TGTGCCAGCAGGGACTCAGGGTATGATTCAGACACTGAAGCTTTCTTT.

This clonotype was seen a handful of times. J is TRBJ2-7 and V is TRBV27; D is perhaps TRBD2 (6 bases). CDR3 length: 11 amino acids. Trimming removed 0 bases at V and 10 bases at J, with 7 bases between. The germline V gene encodes CDR1 MNHEY and CDR2 SMNVEV (reference sequence). The CDR3 loop is CASSLSGRQYF. CDR3 coding DNA: TGTGCCAGCAGTTTATCCGGGAGACAGTACTTC.

In this sample, this clonotype turned up many times. The rearrangement uses TRBV25-1 and TRBJ2-4, with 7 bases aligning to TRBD2. The germline V gene encodes CDR1 MGHDK and CDR2 SYGVNS. CDR3 length equals 17 residues. The V segment lost 1 base and the J segment 2 bases; nucleotides outside the gene matches: 8. The CDR3 loop reads CASSESSQGGTKNIQYF. The CDR3 bases are TGTGCCAGCAGTGAATCTTCCCAGGGAGGGACCAAAAACATTCAGTACTTC. The variable domain in full, completed from reference TRBV25-1 and TRBJ2-4, reads EADIYQTPRYLVIGTGKKITLECSQTMGHDKMYWYQQDPGMELHLIHYSYGVNSTEKGDLSSESTVSRIRTEHFPLTLESARPSHTSQYLCASSESSQGGTKNIQYFGAGTRLSVL.

Ten or more counts support this clonotype. The rearrangement joins TRBV6-5 to TRBJ2-2, with D perhaps TRBD1 or TRBD2 (5 bases each). V lost 0 bases and J lost 4, with 12 bases in between. This CDR3 is 16 amino acids long. From germline, CDR1 is MNHEY and CDR2 SVGAGI. DNA of the CDR3: TGTGCCAGCAGTTACTCGACCGGGGCGACCACCGGGGAGCTGTTTTTT. Translating it yields CASSYSTGATTGELFF.

V is TRBV27 and J is TRBJ2-7, with TRBD1 identical over 7 bases. From germline, CDR1 is MNHEY and CDR2 SMNVEV (reference sequence). The CDR3 is 16 residues long. After removal of 1 base from V and 6 bases from J, the junction contained 12 bases not matched to a gene. This CDR3 reads CASSLLSRTGAFEQYF. The DNA of the CDR3 is TGTGCCAGCAGTTTATTAAGTAGGACAGGTGCGTTCGAGCAGTACTTC.

The chain is built from TRBV11-3 and TRBJ1-1, with D unresolved. Trimming cost V 4 bases and J 2 bases, with 14 bases left between them. Germline V gene sequence: CDR1 SGHNT, CDR2 YENEEA. This CDR3 region has 15 residues. The chain's CDR3 is CASSSTRFFNTEAFF. CDR3 coding DNA: TGTGCCAGCAGCTCTACCAGATTTTTCAACACTGAAGCTTTCTTT.

This clonotype was seen many times. The chain is built from TRBV28 and TRBJ2-2; a possible D gene is TRBD1 (5 bases). The CDR3 runs to 14 residues. Trimming shortened V by 2 bases and J by 13 bases, and 17 bases separated the two germline ends. Germline-derived CDR1 and CDR2 are MDHEN and SYDVKM. CDR3 nucleotide sequence: TGTGCCAGCAGTTTAACCCTAACAGGCCAGTGGCTGTTTTTT. Protein product: CASSLTLTGQWLFF.

On this clonotype itself: A much larger clonotype is one base distant, so this may be a read error. The V gene is TRBV7-2, the J gene TRBJ1-2, with 8 nucleotides matching TRBD1. This CDR3 has 15 residues. Germline V CDR1 and CDR2: SGHTA, FQGNSA. The CDR3 region is CVSRGQATLDYGYTF. The CDR3 DNA is TGTGTCAGCCGGGGACAGGCTACACTAGACTATGGCTACACCTTC. Using reference TRBV7-2 and TRBJ1-2 for the parts outside the CDR3, the full variable domain is GAGVSQSPSNKVTEKGKDVELRCDPISGHTALYWYRQSLGQGLEFLIYFQGNSAPDKSGLPSDRFSAERTGGSVSTLTIQRTQQEDSAVYLCVSRGQATLDYGYTFGSGTRLTVV.

This clonotype was detected many times. The chain couples TRBV9 to TRBJ1-5, with D possibly matching TRBD1 (6 bases). The CDR3 is 15 residues long. Between the trimmed V and J ends, which lost 7 bases and 7 bases, there was a span of 21 bases. The germline gives CDR1 SGDLS, CDR2 YYNGEE. The CDR3 spells CASGESSGVGQPQHF. The DNA of the CDR3 is TGTGCCAGCGGGGAGAGTTCAGGGGTCGGCCAGCCCCAGCATTTT.

This clonotype was seen ten or more times. The chain is built from TRBV19 and TRBJ2-7, with unresolved D. The CDR3 loop spans 13 amino acids. Germline-derived CDR1 and CDR2 are LNHDA and SQIVND (reference sequence). V was shortened by 5 bases and J by 0 bases, with 8 bases between the two germline ends. Here the CDR3 reads CASSRVGSYEQYF. The CDR3 region has the DNA TGTGCCAGTAGTCGTGTCGGCTCCTACGAGCAGTACTTC.

This clonotype was counted ten times or more. The V gene is TRBV20-1, the J gene TRBJ2-2; perhaps D is TRBD1 or TRBD2 (6 bases each). Trimming left V 6 bases short and J 10 bases short, with 24 bases between. The length of the CDR3 is 15 residues. Germline CDR1 is DFQATT and CDR2 is SNEGSKA (reference sequence). CDR3 sequence reads: CSARTAGRGMEELFF. CDR3 DNA sequence: TGCAGTGCCCGGACAGCTGGTCGCGGGATGGAGGAGCTGTTTTTT.

This chain joins TRBV5-1 and TRBJ2-7, with TRBD1 matching over 7 bases. Per the germline V gene, CDR1 is SGHRS and CDR2 is YFSETQ. The CDR3 is made up of 14 amino acids. Losses at the gene ends were 1 base for V and 5 bases for J; bases not matched to a gene: 6. The CDR3 spells CASSLSNRGHEQYF. In DNA, the CDR3 is TGCGCCAGCAGCTTGTCCAACAGGGGCCACGAGCAGTACTTC.

This clonotype has a count of ten or more. The chain has TRBV11-2 and TRBJ1-6, with a weak D call TRBD1 (6 bases). Germline V gene lookup returns CDR1 SGHAT and CDR2 FQNNGV. The CDR3 spans 15 residues. Deletions cut 1 base from V and 9 bases from J, with 13 bases between. CDR3 in amino acids: CASSLAGTLRSPLHF. Written as DNA, the CDR3 is TGTGCCAGCAGCTTAGCCGGGACACTCCGTTCACCCCTCCACTTT.